These T cell receptor beta chains were read from a single sample in a study of OX40 agonist ivuxolimab in advanced cancers. Sequenced by immunoSEQ multiplex PCR; TCRdb stores in-frame clones only, minus some. The table includes 45,000 or so clones, around 90% detected once. Material: CD4+ or CD8+ T cells sorted from blood, obtained in a trial of the OX40 agonist ivuxolimab. The receptors were gathered from an adult with an advanced solid tumor such as melanoma, head and neck, liver or kidney cancer. Both conserved end residues are part of each CDR3. A D gene is named only where the DNA matches it firmly. The listing skips clone size in some rows; elsewhere it reads once, few, many or a size class.

D: -
J: TRBJ1-6
size: -
V: TRBV7-9
CDR3: CASSGDLNSPLHF
DNA: TGTGCCAGCAGCGGGGACCTTAATTCACCCCTCCACTTT

D: TRBD2
J: TRBJ2-1
size: -
V: TRBV11-2
CDR3: CASSKRPTSGVNNEQFF
DNA: TGTGCCAGCAGCAAGAGACCCACTAGCGGGGTCAACAATGAGCAGTTCTTC

D: -
J: TRBJ2-1
size: -
V: TRBV19
CDR3: CASSIDLYNEQFF
DNA: TGTGCCAGTAGTATAGATTTGTACAATGAGCAGTTCTTC

D: -
J: TRBJ1-5
size: large
V: TRBV6-1
CDR3: CASSEEGRARYQPQHF
DNA: TGTGCCAGCAGTGAAGAAGGCAGGGCTCGGTATCAGCCCCAGCATTTT

D: -
J: TRBJ1-2
size: -
V: TRBV5-1
CDR3: CASSFSGTVYGYTF
DNA: TGCGCCAGCAGCTTTTCCGGGACGGTCTATGGCTACACCTTC

D: -
J: TRBJ1-5
size: once
V: TRBV11-2
CDR3: CASSLTQGRDRPQHF
DNA: TGTGCCAGCAGCTTAACGCAAGGCAGGGATAGGCCCCAGCATTTT

D: -
J: TRBJ1-1
size: -
V: TRBV10-1
CDR3: CASNPRGNTEAFF
DNA: TGCGCCAGCAATCCGCGGGGAAACACTGAAGCTTTCTTT

D: -
J: TRBJ1-5
size: -
V: TRBV4-2
CDR3: CASSLDKGNQPQHF
DNA: TGTGCCAGCAGCTTAGACAAAGGCAATCAGCCCCAGCATTTT

D: -
J: TRBJ2-6
size: -
V: TRBV5-1
CDR3: CASSLDPGANVLTF
DNA: TGCGCCAGCAGCTTGGACCCCGGGGCCAACGTCCTGACTTTC

D: -
J: TRBJ2-5
size: -
V: TRBV12-5
CDR3: CASGLVQGVQETQYF
DNA: TGTGCTAGTGGTTTGGTACAAGGAGTCCAAGAGACCCAGTACTTC

D: -
J: TRBJ2-6
size: -
V: TRBV7-3
CDR3: CASSSSSGANVLTF
DNA: TGTGCCAGCAGCTCGAGCTCTGGGGCCAACGTCCTGACTTTC

D: -
J: TRBJ2-3
size: -
V: TRBV13
CDR3: CASSSLDLTDTQYF
DNA: TGTGCCAGCAGCTCATTAGATCTCACAGATACGCAGTATTTT

D: TRBD1
J: TRBJ1-3
size: -
V: TRBV19
CDR3: CASSIGTGSTIYF
DNA: TGTGCCAGTAGTATCGGGACAGGGTCTACCATATATTTT

D: -
J: TRBJ1-2
size: once
V: TRBV23-1
CDR3: CASSHLRDGRLYGYTF
DNA: TGCGCCAGCAGTCACCTCCGGGACGGGAGGCTTTATGGCTACACCTTC

D: -
J: TRBJ1-2
size: -
V: TRBV6-1
CDR3: CASSEPLLYGYTF
DNA: TGTGCCAGCAGTGAACCATTACTATATGGCTACACCTTC

D: TRBD1
J: TRBJ2-7
size: -
V: TRBV6-1
CDR3: CASSVLGTGNEQYF
DNA: TGTGCCAGCAGTGTTTTAGGGACAGGGAACGAGCAGTACTTC

D: -
J: TRBJ2-7
size: once
V: TRBV6-5
CDR3: CASSEGTYEQYF
DNA: TGTGCCAGCAGTGAGGGGACGTACGAGCAGTACTTC

D: -
J: TRBJ1-5
size: once
V: TRBV12-2
CDR3: CASRPLDRGCNQPQHF
DNA: TGTGCAAGTCGCCCACTGGACAGGGGGTGCAATCAGCCCCAGCATTTT

D: -
J: TRBJ1-5
size: few
V: TRBV7-8
CDR3: CASSHVEGSQPQHF
DNA: TGTGCCAGCAGCCATGTGGAAGGGAGTCAGCCCCAGCATTTT

D: -
J: TRBJ1-2
size: -
V: TRBV6-5
CDR3: CASSYSARNYGYTF
DNA: TGTGCCAGCAGTTACTCAGCCAGGAACTATGGCTACACCTTC

D: TRBD1
J: TRBJ2-2
size: -
V: TRBV7-2
CDR3: CASSTPRDRANTGELFF
DNA: TGTGCCAGCAGCACGCCGCGGGACAGGGCGAACACCGGGGAGCTGTTTTTT

D: -
J: TRBJ2-3
size: medium-sized
V: TRBV10-3
CDR3: CAISGGGSTDTQYF
DNA: TGTGCCATCAGTGGGGGCGGTAGCACAGATACGCAGTATTTT

D: TRBD1
J: TRBJ2-7
size: -
V: TRBV27
CDR3: CASSRQGSYEQYF
DNA: TGTGCCAGCAGTCGACAGGGTTCCTACGAGCAGTACTTC

D: TRBD2
J: TRBJ2-1
size: -
V: TRBV19
CDR3: CASGDSYNEQFF
DNA: TGTGCAAGCGGGGACTCCTACAATGAGCAGTTCTTC

D: TRBD1
J: TRBJ1-4
size: -
V: TRBV4-1
CDR3: CASSQDEGQGREKLFF
DNA: TGCGCCAGCAGCCAAGATGAGGGACAGGGGCGAGAAAAACTGTTTTTT

D: -
J: TRBJ2-7
size: -
V: TRBV6-6
CDR3: CASSNPTEWGNYEQYF
DNA: TGTGCCAGCAGCAATCCGACAGAGTGGGGGAACTACGAGCAGTACTTC

D: -
J: TRBJ2-1
size: once
V: TRBV5-8
CDR3: CASSLAGPSYNEQFF
DNA: TGTGCCAGCAGCTTGGCCGGGCCCTCCTACAATGAGCAGTTCTTC

D: -
J: TRBJ1-4
size: -
V: TRBV11-2
CDR3: CASSLDRVSGEKLFF
DNA: TGTGCCAGCAGCTTAGATCGGGTGTCCGGAGAAAAACTGTTTTTT

D: -
J: TRBJ1-1
size: -
V: TRBV7-9
CDR3: CASNTGENTEAFF
DNA: TGTGCCAGCAATACGGGGGAGAACACTGAAGCTTTCTTT

D: -
J: TRBJ1-1
size: -
V: TRBV7-6
CDR3: CASSSTGYTEAFF
DNA: TGTGCCAGCAGCTCAACAGGGTACACTGAAGCTTTCTTT